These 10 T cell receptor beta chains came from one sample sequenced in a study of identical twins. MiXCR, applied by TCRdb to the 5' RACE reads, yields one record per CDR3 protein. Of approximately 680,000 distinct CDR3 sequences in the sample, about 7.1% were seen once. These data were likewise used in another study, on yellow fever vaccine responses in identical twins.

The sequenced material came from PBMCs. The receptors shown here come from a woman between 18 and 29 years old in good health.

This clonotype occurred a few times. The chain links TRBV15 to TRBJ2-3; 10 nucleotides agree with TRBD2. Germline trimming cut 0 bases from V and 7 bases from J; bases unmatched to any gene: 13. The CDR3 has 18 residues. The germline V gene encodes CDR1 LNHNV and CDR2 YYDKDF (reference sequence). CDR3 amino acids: CATSRESPSGRALYTQYF. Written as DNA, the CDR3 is TGTGCCACCAGCAGAGAATCCCCAAGCGGGAGGGCCTTATATACGCAGTATTTT.

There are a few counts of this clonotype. The CDR3 sequence is CASSEVVNSSYEQYF. CDR3 coding DNA: TGTGCCAGCAGTGAAGTAGTAAACAGCTCCTACGAGCAGTACTTC. V usage is TRBV2 and J usage is TRBJ2-7; no firm D call. The ends were cut back, 1 base at V and 0 bases at J, with 10 bases in the middle. The CDR3 covers 15 residues. The germline CDR1 and CDR2 sequences are SNHLY and FYNNEI.

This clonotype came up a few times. The CDR3 bases are TGTGCCACCAGTGATTCCGGAACGGTTACCGGGGAGCTGTTTTTT. Protein: CATSDSGTVTGELFF. The chain has TRBV24-1 and TRBJ2-2; unclear D gene. CDR1 is KGHDR, CDR2 SFDVKD, per germline. The V end lost 2 bases, the J end lost 5 bases, and 11 bases lay between the germline ends. This CDR3 contains 15 residues.

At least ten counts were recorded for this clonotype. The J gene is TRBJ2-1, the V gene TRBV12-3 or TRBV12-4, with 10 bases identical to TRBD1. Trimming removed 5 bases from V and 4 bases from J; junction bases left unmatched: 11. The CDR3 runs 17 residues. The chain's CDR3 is CASSLPPGTGDYNEQFF. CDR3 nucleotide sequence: TGTGCCAGCAGTCTCCCCCCCGGGACAGGGGATTACAATGAGCAGTTCTTC.

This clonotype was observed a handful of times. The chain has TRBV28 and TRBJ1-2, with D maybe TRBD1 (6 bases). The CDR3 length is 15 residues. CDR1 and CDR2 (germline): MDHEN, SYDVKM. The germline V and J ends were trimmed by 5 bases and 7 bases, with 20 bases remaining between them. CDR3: CASSRRTGKMFGYTF. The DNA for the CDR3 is TGTGCCAGCAGTCGCCGTACAGGGAAGATGTTTGGCTACACCTTC.

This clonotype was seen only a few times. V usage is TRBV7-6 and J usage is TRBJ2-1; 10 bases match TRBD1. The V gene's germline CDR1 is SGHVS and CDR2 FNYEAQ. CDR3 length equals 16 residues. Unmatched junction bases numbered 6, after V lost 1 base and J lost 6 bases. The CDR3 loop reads CASSLEPGQGRNEQFF. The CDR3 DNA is TGTGCCAGCAGCTTAGAACCGGGACAGGGGCGCAATGAGCAGTTCTTC.

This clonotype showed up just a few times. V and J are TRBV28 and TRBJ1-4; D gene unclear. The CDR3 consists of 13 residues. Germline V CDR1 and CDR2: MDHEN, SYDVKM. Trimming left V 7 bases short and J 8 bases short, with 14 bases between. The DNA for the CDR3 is TGTGCCAGCATGCTCGGGTGGGAAGAAAAACTGTTTTTT. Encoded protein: CASMLGWEEKLFF.

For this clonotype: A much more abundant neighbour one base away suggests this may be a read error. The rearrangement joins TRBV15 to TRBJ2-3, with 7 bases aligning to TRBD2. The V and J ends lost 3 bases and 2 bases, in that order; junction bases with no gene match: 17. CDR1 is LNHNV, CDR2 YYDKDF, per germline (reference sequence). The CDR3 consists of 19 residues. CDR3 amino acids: CATSSGYRDYKPLTDTQYF. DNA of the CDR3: TGTGCCACCAGCAGTGGGTACCGGGACTACAAACCTCTCACAGATACGCAGTATTTT.

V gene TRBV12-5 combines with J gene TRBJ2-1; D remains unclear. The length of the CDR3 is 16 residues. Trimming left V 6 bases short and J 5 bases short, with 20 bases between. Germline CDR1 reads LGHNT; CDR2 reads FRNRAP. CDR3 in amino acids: CASGTRLTVGHNEQFF. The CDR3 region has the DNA TGTGCTAGTGGAACCAGGTTGACGGTGGGTCACAATGAGCAGTTCTTC.

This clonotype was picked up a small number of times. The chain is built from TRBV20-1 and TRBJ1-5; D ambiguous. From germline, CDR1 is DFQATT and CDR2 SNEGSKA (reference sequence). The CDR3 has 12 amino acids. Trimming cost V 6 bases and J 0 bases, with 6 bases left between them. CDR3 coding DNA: TGCAGTGCCGTTAATAGCAATCAGCCCCAGCATTTT. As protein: CSAVNSNQPQHF.